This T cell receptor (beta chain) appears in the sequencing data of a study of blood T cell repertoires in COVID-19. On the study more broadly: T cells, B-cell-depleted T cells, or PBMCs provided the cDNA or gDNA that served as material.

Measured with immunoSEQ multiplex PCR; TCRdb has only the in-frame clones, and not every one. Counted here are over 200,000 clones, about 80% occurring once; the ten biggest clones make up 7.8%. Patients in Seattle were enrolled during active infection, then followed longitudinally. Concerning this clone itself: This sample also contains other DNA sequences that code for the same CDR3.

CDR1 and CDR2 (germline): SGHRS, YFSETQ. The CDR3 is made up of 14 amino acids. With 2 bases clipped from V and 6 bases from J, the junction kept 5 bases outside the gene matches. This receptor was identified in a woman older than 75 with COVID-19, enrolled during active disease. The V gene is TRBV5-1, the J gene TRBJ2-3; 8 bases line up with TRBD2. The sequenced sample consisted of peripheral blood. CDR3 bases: TGCGCCAGCAGCTTAGCGGGAGTACCCGATACGCAGTATTTT. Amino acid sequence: CASSLAGVPDTQYF.